Listed below are T cell receptor beta chains from one sample, sequenced in a study of CD4 T cells in relation to SARS-CoV-2 and coronaviruses. The data were produced by immunoSEQ multiplex PCR, yet TCRdb's version contains in-frame clones alone and is incomplete. The sample yields 20,000 to 25,000 clones, around three quarters seen once. The antigens these receptors bind are not known. The sample was CD4+ T cells from PBMCs, cultured in vitro. The receptors originated from a human donor in good health. Both conserved end residues are part of each CDR3. Fields, in order: V gene, J gene, CDR3 protein.

V gene: TRBV15; J gene: TRBJ2-7; CDR3 protein: CATSWGQGASYEQYF
V gene: TRBV19; J gene: TRBJ1-2; CDR3 protein: CASSISVTADYGYTF
V gene: TRBV4-2; J gene: TRBJ1-4; CDR3 protein: CASSQDGDLGGKLFF
V gene: TRBV12-5; J gene: TRBJ1-1; CDR3 protein: CASGLDLNTEAFF
V gene: TRBV27; J gene: TRBJ2-7; CDR3 protein: CASRDRDRGFEQYF
V gene: TRBV5-4; J gene: TRBJ2-2; CDR3 protein: CASSLTSGANTGELFF
V gene: TRBV3-1/TRBV3-2; J gene: TRBJ1-2; CDR3 protein: CASSQTVLGGGYGYTF
V gene: TRBV4-1; J gene: TRBJ1-1; CDR3 protein: CASSLGQGTEAFF
V gene: TRBV7-2; J gene: TRBJ2-2; CDR3 protein: CASSLNRLAVPGELFF
V gene: TRBV19; J gene: TRBJ2-5; CDR3 protein: CASSITGSQETQYF
V gene: TRBV2; J gene: TRBJ1-6; CDR3 protein: CASRTDNSPLHF
V gene: TRBV12-3/TRBV12-4; J gene: TRBJ1-2; CDR3 protein: CASTFRSYGYTF
V gene: TRBV5-1; J gene: TRBJ2-5; CDR3 protein: CASGAGGSETQYF
V gene: TRBV6-5; J gene: TRBJ2-5; CDR3 protein: CASSYTRGQETQYF
V gene: TRBV5-6; J gene: TRBJ2-1; CDR3 protein: CASSLAGRATNEQFF
V gene: TRBV5-1; J gene: TRBJ2-7; CDR3 protein: CASSPGLAGGPEQYF
V gene: TRBV11-2; J gene: TRBJ2-5; CDR3 protein: CASSLDETQYF
V gene: TRBV19; J gene: TRBJ1-2; CDR3 protein: CASREQAYGYTF
V gene: TRBV5-8; J gene: TRBJ2-4; CDR3 protein: CASSPSYIQYF
V gene: TRBV6-1; J gene: TRBJ1-1; CDR3 protein: CASSEGGWNTEAFF
V gene: TRBV7-8; J gene: TRBJ2-7; CDR3 protein: CASSLAGGGAYEQYF
V gene: TRBV5-1; J gene: TRBJ2-2; CDR3 protein: CASSFAGQGTGELFF
V gene: TRBV6-2/TRBV6-3; J gene: TRBJ2-1; CDR3 protein: CASSYPASGTVANEQFF
V gene: TRBV7-2; J gene: TRBJ2-1; CDR3 protein: CASSLLTRNNEQFF
V gene: TRBV3-1/TRBV3-2; J gene: TRBJ2-1; CDR3 protein: CASSQDNSLGEQFF
V gene: TRBV2; J gene: TRBJ2-1; CDR3 protein: CASSGQGLWEQFF
V gene: TRBV30; J gene: TRBJ1-6; CDR3 protein: CAWSLSGQASPPLHF
V gene: TRBV4-1; J gene: TRBJ2-1; CDR3 protein: CASSLLPGDRGLSYNEQFF
V gene: TRBV6-6; J gene: TRBJ2-5; CDR3 protein: CASSQDGAGGQTQYF
V gene: TRBV5-1; J gene: TRBJ2-1; CDR3 protein: CASSLEGGEQFF
V gene: TRBV9; J gene: TRBJ1-1; CDR3 protein: CASSVGGRGFTEAFF
V gene: TRBV5-1; J gene: TRBJ1-4; CDR3 protein: CASSARQGDGEKLFF
V gene: TRBV6-5; J gene: TRBJ2-1; CDR3 protein: CASSYSSEEAYNEQFF
V gene: TRBV7-2; J gene: TRBJ2-1; CDR3 protein: CASSQRYEQFF
V gene: TRBV6-4; J gene: TRBJ2-7; CDR3 protein: CASSPLRDNLGVFYEQYF
V gene: TRBV7-8; J gene: TRBJ1-1; CDR3 protein: CASSLGQGNTEAFF
V gene: TRBV19; J gene: TRBJ1-1; CDR3 protein: CASAQGALSWNSEAFF
V gene: TRBV20-1; J gene: TRBJ2-2; CDR3 protein: CSASTGGAGSVGELFF
V gene: TRBV11-3; J gene: TRBJ2-7; CDR3 protein: CASSLNGYEQYF
V gene: TRBV9; J gene: TRBJ1-2; CDR3 protein: CASSVGQGTIGGYTF
V gene: TRBV25-1; J gene: TRBJ1-1; CDR3 protein: CASRMGGGTEAFF
V gene: TRBV2; J gene: TRBJ2-7; CDR3 protein: CASSSTTGGQNEQYF
V gene: TRBV1; J gene: TRBJ2-3; CDR3 protein: CTSSLNGYLGSSTDTQYF
V gene: TRBV5-1; J gene: TRBJ2-7; CDR3 protein: CASSSGGRTLMGEQYF
V gene: TRBV30; J gene: TRBJ2-5; CDR3 protein: CAWSVYRTGGQETQYF